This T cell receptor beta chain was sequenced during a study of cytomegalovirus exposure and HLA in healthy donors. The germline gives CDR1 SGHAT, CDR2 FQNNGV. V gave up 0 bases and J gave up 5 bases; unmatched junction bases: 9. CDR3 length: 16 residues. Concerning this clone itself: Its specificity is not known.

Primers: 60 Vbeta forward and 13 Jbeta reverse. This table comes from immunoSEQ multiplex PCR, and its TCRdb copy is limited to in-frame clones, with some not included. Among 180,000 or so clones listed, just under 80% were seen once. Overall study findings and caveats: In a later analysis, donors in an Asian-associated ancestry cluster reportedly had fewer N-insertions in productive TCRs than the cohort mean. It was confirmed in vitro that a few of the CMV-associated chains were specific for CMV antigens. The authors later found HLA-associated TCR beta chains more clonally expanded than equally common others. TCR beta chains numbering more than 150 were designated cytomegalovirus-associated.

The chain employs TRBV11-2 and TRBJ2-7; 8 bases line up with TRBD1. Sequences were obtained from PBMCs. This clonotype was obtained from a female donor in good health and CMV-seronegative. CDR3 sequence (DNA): TGTGCCAGCAGCTTAGAAGTGACAGGGGATACTAACGAGCAGTACTTC. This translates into CASSLEVTGDTNEQYF.